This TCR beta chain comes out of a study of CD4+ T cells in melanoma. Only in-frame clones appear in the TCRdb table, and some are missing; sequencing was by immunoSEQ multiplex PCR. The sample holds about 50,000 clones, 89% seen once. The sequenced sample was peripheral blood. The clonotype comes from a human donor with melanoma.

CDR3 residues: CASSYRGSSYEQYF. CDR3 sequence (DNA): TGTGCCAGCAGTTATCGCGGGAGCTCCTACGAGCAGTACTTC. V gene TRBV6-5 combines with J gene TRBJ2-7, with 7 bases lining up with TRBD2. CDR1 is MNHEY and CDR2 is SVGAGI in the germline V gene. This CDR3 has 14 amino acids. Unmatched junction bases numbered 2, after V lost 3 bases and J lost 0 bases.